This T cell receptor beta chain was profiled in a study of blood T cell repertoires in COVID-19. About the research overall: Both acute and convalescent COVID-19 samples were obtained from the United States, Italy and Spain.

Germline V gives CDR1 ENHRY, CDR2 SYGVKD. The CDR3 sequence is 9 residues long. Trimming took off 10 bases at V and 5 bases at J, with 3 bases between the two ends. Original methodology: The assay estimated nucleated cells by amplifying reference gene primers. TCRdb's table, derived via immunoSEQ multiplex PCR, lists solely in-frame clones and lacks some. Clone size and the V and J calls come from that table; the DNA yielded D and trimming. Of more than 95,000 clones listed, about 80% are singletons. The rearrangement joins TRBV10-3 to TRBJ2-1, with D uncertain. This clonotype was sampled from a man in his 70s with acute or convalescent COVID-19. What was sequenced was peripheral blood. The CDR3 protein is CATDNEQFF. CDR3 sequence (DNA): TGTGCCACCGACAATGAGCAGTTCTTC.